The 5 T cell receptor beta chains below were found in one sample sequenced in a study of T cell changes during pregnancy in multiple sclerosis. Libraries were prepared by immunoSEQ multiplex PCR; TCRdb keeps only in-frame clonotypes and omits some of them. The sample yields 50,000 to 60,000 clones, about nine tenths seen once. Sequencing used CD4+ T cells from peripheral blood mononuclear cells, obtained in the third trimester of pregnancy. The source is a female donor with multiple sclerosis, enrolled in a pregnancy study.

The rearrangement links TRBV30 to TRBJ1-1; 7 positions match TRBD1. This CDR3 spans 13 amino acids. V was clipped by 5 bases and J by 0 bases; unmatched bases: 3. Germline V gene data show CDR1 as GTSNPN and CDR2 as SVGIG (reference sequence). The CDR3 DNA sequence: TGTGCCTGGGGGGGACAGTTGAACACTGAAGCTTTCTTT. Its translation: CAWGGQLNTEAFF. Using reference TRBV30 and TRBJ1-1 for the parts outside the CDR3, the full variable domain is SQTIHQWPATLVQPVGSPLSLECTVEGTSNPNLYWYRQAAGRGLQLLFYSVGIGQISSEVPQNLSASRPQDRQFILSSKKLLLSDSGFYLCAWGGQLNTEAFFGQGTRLTVV.

CDR3 region: CASSLAQRGGKEQFF. CDR3 nucleotide sequence: TGTGCCAGCAGCTTGGCGCAGCGGGGGGGCAAGGAGCAGTTCTTC. The chain carries TRBV5-5 and TRBJ2-1; 10 bases fit TRBD2. Germline V gene lookup returns CDR1 SGHKS and CDR2 YYEKEE (reference sequence). Germline trimming cut 0 bases from V and 10 bases from J; bases unmatched to any gene: 7. The CDR3 covers 15 residues.

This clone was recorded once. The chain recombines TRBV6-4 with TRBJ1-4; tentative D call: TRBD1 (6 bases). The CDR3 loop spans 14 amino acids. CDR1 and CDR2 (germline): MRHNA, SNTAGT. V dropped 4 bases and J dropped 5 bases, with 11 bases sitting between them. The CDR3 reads CASSVGTGNEKLFF. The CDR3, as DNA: TGTGCCAGCAGTGTAGGTACAGGGAATGAAAAACTGTTTTTT.

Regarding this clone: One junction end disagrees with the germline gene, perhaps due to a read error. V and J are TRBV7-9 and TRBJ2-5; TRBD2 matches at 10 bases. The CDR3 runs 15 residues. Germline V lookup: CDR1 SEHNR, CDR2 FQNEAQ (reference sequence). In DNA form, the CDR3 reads TGTGCCAGCACCTTACTAGCGGGGAACCAAGAGACCCAGTACTTC. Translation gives CASTLLAGNQETQYF.

The CDR3 sequence is CAWTGATSTNEKLFF. The CDR3 DNA reads as TGTGCCTGGACTGGAGCCACGTCAACTAATGAAAAACTGTTTTTT. This rearrangement joins TRBV30 to TRBJ1-4; D gene unclear. Trimming stripped 4 bases from V and 0 bases from J, with 12 bases between. The CDR3 has 15 residues. CDR1 GTSNPN and CDR2 SVGIG come from the germline V gene (reference sequence).